This TCR beta chain is drawn from a study of blood T cells in healthy people across ages. A J-beta primer mix and a sample-barcoded 5' primer were used in a second PCR of about 7 to 12 cycles. TCRdb re-derived calls from the 5' RACE reads in MiXCR, one entry per CDR3 protein. The sample lists hundreds of thousands of distinct CDR3 sequences, approximately 40% occurring once. The sample, roughly 9.5 milliliters of peripheral blood, was drawn from each donor. Trimming took off 8 bases at V and 7 bases at J, with 9 bases between the two ends. The CDR3 consists of 11 residues. Germline V lookup: CDR1 SNHLY, CDR2 FYNNEI.

The sequenced sample was blood. This chain connects TRBV2 to TRBJ1-3; the D is unclear. The clonotype was recovered from a man older than 75 in good health. Here the CDR3 reads CASGDWNTIYF. The CDR3 DNA reads TGTGCCAGCGGAGACTGGAACACCATATATTTT. The complete variable domain, with remaining parts taken from reference TRBV2 and TRBJ1-3, reads EPEVTQTPSHQVTQMGQEVILRCVPISNHLYFYWYRQILGQKVEFLVSFYNNEISEKSEIFDDQFSVERPDGSNFTLKIRSTKLEDSAMYFCASGDWNTIYFGEGSWLTVV.